The rows below give T cell receptor beta chains drawn from one sample of a study of blood T cell repertoires in COVID-19. The protocol was immunoSEQ multiplex PCR, while the TCRdb copy is restricted to in-frame clones and leaves out a portion. The sample consists of some 170,000 clones, over 75% of them appearing once. The sequenced sample was peripheral blood. The receptors come from a man aged 60 to 69 with active or convalescent COVID-19. The CDR3 runs from the conserved cysteine through the conserved F or W. Each record gives: CDR3 DNA, CDR3 protein, V gene, clone size, J gene, D gene. D genes are given only for firm matches. Size values are once, few and many counts, or a class for expanded clones, and some rows have none.

CDR3nt: TGCGCCAGCAGCGCCGGGACAACCGGGGAGCTGTTTTTT
CDR3aa: CASSAGTTGELFF
v_gene: TRBV5-1
abundance: few
j_gene: TRBJ2-2
d_gene: .

CDR3nt: TGTGCCAGCAGCCCGACAGGGAGCCCAGATACGCAGTATTTT
CDR3aa: CASSPTGSPDTQYF
v_gene: TRBV5-4
abundance: .
j_gene: TRBJ2-3
d_gene: TRBD1

CDR3nt: TGTGCCATCAGTGATTATAGCGGGAGGGCCAATGAGCAGTTCTTC
CDR3aa: CAISDYSGRANEQFF
v_gene: TRBV10-3
abundance: .
j_gene: TRBJ2-1
d_gene: TRBD2

CDR3nt: TGTGCCAGCAGCTTCGTAGCGGGGGCCGTGGGGGAGCTGTTTTTT
CDR3aa: CASSFVAGAVGELFF
v_gene: TRBV7-2
abundance: once
j_gene: TRBJ2-2
d_gene: TRBD2

CDR3nt: TGTGCCAGCAGTGGAGACAGGGGCACTGAAGCTTTCTTT
CDR3aa: CASSGDRGTEAFF
v_gene: TRBV2
abundance: .
j_gene: TRBJ1-1
d_gene: TRBD1

CDR3nt: TGTGCCAGTAACGACAGGGGTGGCAATCAGCCCCAGCATTTT
CDR3aa: CASNDRGGNQPQHF
v_gene: TRBV19
abundance: .
j_gene: TRBJ1-5
d_gene: TRBD1

CDR3nt: TGTGCCAGCAGCTTCGACAGAAACTATGGCTACACCTTC
CDR3aa: CASSFDRNYGYTF
v_gene: TRBV5-5
abundance: .
j_gene: TRBJ1-2
d_gene: .

CDR3nt: TGCAGTGCTAGTCGCGGGACAGGTACCTTAGGTTCTGGAAACACCATATATTTT
CDR3aa: CSASRGTGTLGSGNTIYF
v_gene: TRBV20-1
abundance: .
j_gene: TRBJ1-3
d_gene: TRBD1

CDR3nt: TGTGCCAGCAGACCTAACCGGAACGGGGGCTACACCTTC
CDR3aa: CASRPNRNGGYTF
v_gene: TRBV12-3/TRBV12-4
abundance: .
j_gene: TRBJ1-2
d_gene: .

CDR3nt: TGTGCCAGCAGTCCCCCAGGAATTGAAGCTTTCTTT
CDR3aa: CASSPPGIEAFF
v_gene: TRBV12-3/TRBV12-4
abundance: .
j_gene: TRBJ1-1
d_gene: .

CDR3nt: TGTGCCAGCAGCCAGGTGCGGGGTCTCCATAAAGGCTACACCTTC
CDR3aa: CASSQVRGLHKGYTF
v_gene: TRBV4-2
abundance: .
j_gene: TRBJ1-2
d_gene: .

CDR3nt: TGTGCCAGCTCACCCCCGAGTTCGGCGGGGGACCCAGAGACCCAGTACTTC
CDR3aa: CASSPPSSAGDPETQYF
v_gene: TRBV18
abundance: .
j_gene: TRBJ2-5
d_gene: TRBD2

CDR3nt: TGTGCCAGCACGCCCGGACAGGTCTCTGGAAACACCATATATTTT
CDR3aa: CASTPGQVSGNTIYF
v_gene: TRBV3-1/TRBV3-2
abundance: .
j_gene: TRBJ1-3
d_gene: TRBD1

CDR3nt: TGTGCCAGCAGCCAAGGGGGGACAGGCAATCTTAACTATGGCTACACCTTC
CDR3aa: CASSQGGTGNLNYGYTF
v_gene: TRBV3-1/TRBV3-2
abundance: .
j_gene: TRBJ1-2
d_gene: TRBD1

CDR3nt: TGTGCCAGCAGTTTATCCTATGGGGCGTTCGGGGAGCTGTTTTTT
CDR3aa: CASSLSYGAFGELFF
v_gene: TRBV27
abundance: .
j_gene: TRBJ2-2
d_gene: .